One T cell receptor (beta chain) is described in this entry. The record originates from a study of blood T cell repertoires in COVID-19. Study-level background: Acute and convalescent COVID-19 samples came from the United States, Italy and Spain. PBMCs, B-cell-depleted T cells, or T cells provided the cDNA or gDNA that made up the material.

The V and J ends lost 5 bases and 5 bases respectively, with 15 bases between them. This CDR3 spans 15 amino acids. Germline values: CDR1 MDHEN, CDR2 SYDVKM. As processed by the authors: Estimation of nucleated cell counts relied on the amplification of reference gene primers. Assay used: immunoSEQ multiplex PCR; TCRdb lists only in-frame clones, some missing. D and trimming come from the DNA, and the V and J calls and clone size come from that table. This sample has roughly 220,000 clones, with roughly 80% found just once. The V call is TRBV28, the J call TRBJ1-4, with TRBD1 as a possible D gene (5 bases). This clonotype was obtained from a woman in her 70s with acute or convalescent COVID-19. Material for sequencing was peripheral blood. The CDR3 loop reads CASSPRGTRNEKLFF. The CDR3 DNA reads TGTGCCAGCAGTCCCCGCGGGACGAGAAATGAAAAACTGTTTTTT.